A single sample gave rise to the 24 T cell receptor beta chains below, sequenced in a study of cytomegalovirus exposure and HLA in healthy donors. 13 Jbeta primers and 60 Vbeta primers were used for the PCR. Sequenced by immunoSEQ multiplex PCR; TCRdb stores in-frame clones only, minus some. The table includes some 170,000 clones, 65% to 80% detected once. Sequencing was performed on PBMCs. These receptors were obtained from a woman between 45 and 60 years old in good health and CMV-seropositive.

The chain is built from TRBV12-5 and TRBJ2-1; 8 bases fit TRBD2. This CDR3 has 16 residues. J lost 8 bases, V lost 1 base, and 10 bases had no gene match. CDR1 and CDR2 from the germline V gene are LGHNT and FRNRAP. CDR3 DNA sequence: TGTGCTAGTGGTTTGGGAGCGGGGGTCCCCCTCCATGAGCAGTTCTTC. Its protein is CASGLGAGVPLHEQFF.

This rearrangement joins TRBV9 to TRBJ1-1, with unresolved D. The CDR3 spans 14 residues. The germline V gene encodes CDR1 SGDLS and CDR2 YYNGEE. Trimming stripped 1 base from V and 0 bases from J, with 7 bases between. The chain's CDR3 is CASSVSPVNTEAFF. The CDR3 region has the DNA TGTGCCAGCAGCGTATCACCAGTGAACACTGAAGCTTTCTTT.

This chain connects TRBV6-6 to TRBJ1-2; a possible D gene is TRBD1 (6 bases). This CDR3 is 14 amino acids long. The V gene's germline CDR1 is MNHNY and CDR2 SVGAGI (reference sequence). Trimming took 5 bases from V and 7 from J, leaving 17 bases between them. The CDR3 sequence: CASSPRGNGGGYTF. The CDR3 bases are TGTGCCAGCAGTCCCAGGGGCAATGGGGGTGGCTACACCTTC.

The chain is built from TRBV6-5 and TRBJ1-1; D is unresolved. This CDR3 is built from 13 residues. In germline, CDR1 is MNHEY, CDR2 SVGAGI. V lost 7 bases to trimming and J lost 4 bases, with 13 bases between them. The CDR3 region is CASTTGRTTEAFF. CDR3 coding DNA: TGTGCCAGCACCACCGGTCGTACCACTGAAGCTTTCTTT.

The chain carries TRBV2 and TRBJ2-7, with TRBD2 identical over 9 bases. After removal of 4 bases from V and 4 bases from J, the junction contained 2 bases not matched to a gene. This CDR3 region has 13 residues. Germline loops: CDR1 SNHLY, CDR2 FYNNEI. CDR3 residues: CASSGLAGYEQYF. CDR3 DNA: TGTGCCAGCAGTGGGCTAGCGGGGTACGAGCAGTACTTC.

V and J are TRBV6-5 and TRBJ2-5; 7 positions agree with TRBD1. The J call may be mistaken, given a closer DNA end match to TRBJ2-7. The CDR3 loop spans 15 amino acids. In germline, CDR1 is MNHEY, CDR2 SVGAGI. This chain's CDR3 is CASSYSGDRSYEQYF. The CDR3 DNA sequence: TGTGCCAGCAGTTACTCTGGGGACAGATCCTACGAGCAGTACTTC.

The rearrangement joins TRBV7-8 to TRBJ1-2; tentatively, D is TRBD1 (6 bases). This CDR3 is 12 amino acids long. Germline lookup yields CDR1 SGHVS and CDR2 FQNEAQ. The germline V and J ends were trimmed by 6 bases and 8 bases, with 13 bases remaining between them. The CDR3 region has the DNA TGTGCCAGCAGTACAGGGAATCGAGGCTACACCTTC. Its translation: CASSTGNRGYTF. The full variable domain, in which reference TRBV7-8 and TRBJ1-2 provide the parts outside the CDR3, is GAGVSQSPRYKVAKRGQDVALRCDPISGHVSLFWYQQALGQGPEFLTYFQNEAQLDKSGLPSDRFFAERPEGSVSTLKIQRTQQEDSAVYLCASSTGNRGYTFGSGTRLTVV.

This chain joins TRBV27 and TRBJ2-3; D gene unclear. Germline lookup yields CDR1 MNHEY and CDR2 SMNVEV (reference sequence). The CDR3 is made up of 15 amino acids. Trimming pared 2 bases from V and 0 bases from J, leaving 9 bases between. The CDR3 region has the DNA TGTGCCAGCAGTTTAAGTTTCAGTAGCACAGATACGCAGTATTTT. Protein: CASSLSFSSTDTQYF.

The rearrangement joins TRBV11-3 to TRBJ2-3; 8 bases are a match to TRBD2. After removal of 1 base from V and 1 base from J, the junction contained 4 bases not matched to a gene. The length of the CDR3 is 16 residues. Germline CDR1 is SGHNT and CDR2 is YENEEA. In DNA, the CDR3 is TGTGCCAGCAGCTTAGGCGCGGGGGGCGGCACAGATACGCAGTATTTT. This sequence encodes CASSLGAGGGTDTQYF.

In nucleotides, the CDR3 is TGTGCCAGTAGTATAGGTCACCGGGACAGCTATAATTCACCCCTCCACTTT. Its protein is CASSIGHRDSYNSPLHF. The rearrangement links TRBV19 to TRBJ1-6, with TRBD1 identical over 7 bases. CDR3 size: 17 residues. From germline, CDR1 is LNHDA and CDR2 SQIVND (reference sequence). V shed 1 base and J 3 bases; nucleotides not matched to a gene: 6.

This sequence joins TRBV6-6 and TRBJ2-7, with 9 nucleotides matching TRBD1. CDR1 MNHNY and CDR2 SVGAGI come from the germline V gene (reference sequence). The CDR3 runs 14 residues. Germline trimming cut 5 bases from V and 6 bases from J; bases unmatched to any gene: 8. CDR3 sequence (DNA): TGTGCCAGCAGTAAACGGGACAGGGATGGCGAGCAGTACTTC. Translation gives CASSKRDRDGEQYF.

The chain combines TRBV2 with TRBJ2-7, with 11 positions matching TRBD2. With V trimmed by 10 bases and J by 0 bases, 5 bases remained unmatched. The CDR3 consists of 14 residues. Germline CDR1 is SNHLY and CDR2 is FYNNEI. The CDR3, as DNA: TGTGCCACCCAGACTAGCGGGGTCTCCTACGAGCAGTACTTC. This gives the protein CATQTSGVSYEQYF.

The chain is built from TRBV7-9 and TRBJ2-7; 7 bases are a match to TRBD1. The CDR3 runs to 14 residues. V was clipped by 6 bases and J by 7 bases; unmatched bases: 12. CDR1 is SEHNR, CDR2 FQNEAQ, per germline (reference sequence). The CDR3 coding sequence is TGTGCCAGCAGTCTCGGGGACAGCGTGGGGGAGCAGTACTTC. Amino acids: CASSLGDSVGEQYF.

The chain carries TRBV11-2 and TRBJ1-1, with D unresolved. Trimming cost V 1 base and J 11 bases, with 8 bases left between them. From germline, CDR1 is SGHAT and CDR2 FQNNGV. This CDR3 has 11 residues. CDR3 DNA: TGTGCCAGCAGCTTAGGACTCGGGGCTTTCTTT. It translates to CASSLGLGAFF. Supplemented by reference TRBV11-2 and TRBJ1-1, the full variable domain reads EAGVAQSPRYKIIEKRQSVAFWCNPISGHATLYWYQQILGQGPKLLIQFQNNGVVDDSQLPKDRFSAERLKGVDSTLKIQPAKLEDSAVYLCASSLGLGAFFGQGTRLTVV.

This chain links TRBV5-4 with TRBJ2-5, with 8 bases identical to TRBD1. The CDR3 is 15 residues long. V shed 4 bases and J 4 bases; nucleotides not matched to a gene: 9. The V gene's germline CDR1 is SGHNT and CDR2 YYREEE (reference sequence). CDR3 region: CASSPKDRGGETQYF. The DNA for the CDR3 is TGTGCCAGCAGCCCTAAAGACAGGGGAGGAGAGACCCAGTACTTC. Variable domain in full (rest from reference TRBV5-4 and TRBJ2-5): ETGVTQSPTHLIKTRGQQVTLRCSSQSGHNTVSWYQQALGQGPQFIFQYYREEENGRGNFPPRFSGLQFPNYSSELNVNALELDDSALYLCASSPKDRGGETQYFGPGTRLLVL.

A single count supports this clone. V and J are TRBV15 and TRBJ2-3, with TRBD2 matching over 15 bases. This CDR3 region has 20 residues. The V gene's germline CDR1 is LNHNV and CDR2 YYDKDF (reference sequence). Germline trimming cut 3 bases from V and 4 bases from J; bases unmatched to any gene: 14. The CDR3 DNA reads TGTGCCACCAGCAGGGCCCCGGGACTAGCGGGGGGAGGAGTGGCAGATACGCAGTATTTT. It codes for CATSRAPGLAGGGVADTQYF. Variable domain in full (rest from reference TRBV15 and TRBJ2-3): DAMVIQNPRYQVTQFGKPVTLSCSQTLNHNVMYWYQQKSSQAPKLLFHYYDKDFNNEADTPDNFQSRRPNTSFCFLDIRSPGLGDTAMYLCATSRAPGLAGGGVADTQYFGPGTRLTVL.

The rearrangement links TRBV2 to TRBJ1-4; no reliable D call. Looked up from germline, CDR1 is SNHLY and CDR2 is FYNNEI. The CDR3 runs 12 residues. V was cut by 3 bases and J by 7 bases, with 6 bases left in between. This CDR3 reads CASSEQAEKLFF. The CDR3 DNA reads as TGTGCCAGCAGTGAGCAGGCTGAAAAACTGTTTTTT.

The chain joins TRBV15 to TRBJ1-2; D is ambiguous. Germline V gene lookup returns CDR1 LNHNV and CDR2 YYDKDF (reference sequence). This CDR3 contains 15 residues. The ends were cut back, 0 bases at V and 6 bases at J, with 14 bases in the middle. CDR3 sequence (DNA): TGTGCCACCAGCAGAGATCTCGAGGGTGAGAATGGCTACACCTTC. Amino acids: CATSRDLEGENGYTF.

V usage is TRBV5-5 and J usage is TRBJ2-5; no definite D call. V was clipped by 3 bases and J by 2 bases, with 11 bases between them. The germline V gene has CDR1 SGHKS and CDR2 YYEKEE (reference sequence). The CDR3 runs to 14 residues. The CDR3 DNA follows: TGTGCCAGCAGCTCCTTGGCGGAGCAAGAGACCCAGTACTTC. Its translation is CASSSLAEQETQYF.

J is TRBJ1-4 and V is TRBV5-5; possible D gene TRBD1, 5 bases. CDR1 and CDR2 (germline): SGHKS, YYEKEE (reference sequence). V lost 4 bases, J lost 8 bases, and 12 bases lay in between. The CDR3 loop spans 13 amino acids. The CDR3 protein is CASSPPGSEKLFF. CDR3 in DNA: TGTGCCAGCAGCCCCCCAGGGTCCGAAAAACTGTTTTTT.

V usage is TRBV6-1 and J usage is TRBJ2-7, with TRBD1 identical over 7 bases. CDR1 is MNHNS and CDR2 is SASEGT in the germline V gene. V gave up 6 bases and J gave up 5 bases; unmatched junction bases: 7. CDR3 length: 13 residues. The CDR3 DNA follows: TGTGCCAGCAGACCCGGGACAGTCGACGAGCAGTACTTC. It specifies CASRPGTVDEQYF.

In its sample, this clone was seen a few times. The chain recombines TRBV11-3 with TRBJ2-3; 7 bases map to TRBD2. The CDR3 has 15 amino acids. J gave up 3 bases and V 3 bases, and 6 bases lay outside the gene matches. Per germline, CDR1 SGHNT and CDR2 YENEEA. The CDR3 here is CASSLGRGFTDTQYF. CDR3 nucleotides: TGTGCCAGCAGCTTGGGGCGGGGGTTTACAGATACGCAGTATTTT.

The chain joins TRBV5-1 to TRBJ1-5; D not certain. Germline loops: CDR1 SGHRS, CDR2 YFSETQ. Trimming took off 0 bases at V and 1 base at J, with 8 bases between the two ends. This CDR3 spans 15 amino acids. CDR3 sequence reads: CASSLESGSNQPQHF. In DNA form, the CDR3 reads TGCGCCAGCAGCTTGGAATCCGGGAGCAATCAGCCCCAGCATTTT.

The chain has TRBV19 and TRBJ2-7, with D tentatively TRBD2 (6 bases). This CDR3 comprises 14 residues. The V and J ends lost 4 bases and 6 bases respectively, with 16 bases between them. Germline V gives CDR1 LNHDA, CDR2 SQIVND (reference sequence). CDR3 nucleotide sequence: TGTGCCAGTAGTAGTATGGGACTGCCAGCCGAGCAGTACTTC. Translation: CASSSMGLPAEQYF.